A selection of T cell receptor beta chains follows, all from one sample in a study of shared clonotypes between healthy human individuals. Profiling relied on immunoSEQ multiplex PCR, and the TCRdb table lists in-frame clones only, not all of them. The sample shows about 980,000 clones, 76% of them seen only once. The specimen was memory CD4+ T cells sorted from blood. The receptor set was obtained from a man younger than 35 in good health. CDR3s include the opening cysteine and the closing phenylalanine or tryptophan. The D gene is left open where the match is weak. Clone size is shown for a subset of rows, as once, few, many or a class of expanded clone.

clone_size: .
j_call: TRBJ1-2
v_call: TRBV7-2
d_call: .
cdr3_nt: TGTGCCAGCAGCTTAGTCCAGGCGGACTATGGCTACACCTTC
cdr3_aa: CASSLVQADYGYTF

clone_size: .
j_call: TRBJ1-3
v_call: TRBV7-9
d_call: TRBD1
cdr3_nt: TGTGCCAGCAGCTTAGGGACAGGGATCTATTCTGGAAACACCATATATTTT
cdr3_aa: CASSLGTGIYSGNTIYF

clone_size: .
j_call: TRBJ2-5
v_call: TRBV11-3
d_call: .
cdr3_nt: TGTGCCAGCAGCTCCGGGACCAAAGAGACCCAGTACTTC
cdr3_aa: CASSSGTKETQYF

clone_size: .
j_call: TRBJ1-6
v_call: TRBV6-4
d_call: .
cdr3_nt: TGTGCCAGCAGTGCCCGGATTCGGAATTCACCCCTCCACTTT
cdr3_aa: CASSARIRNSPLHF

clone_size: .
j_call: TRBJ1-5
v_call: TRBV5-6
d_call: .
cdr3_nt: TGTGCCAGCAGCTTTGGGGCTGGGAGTCAGCCCCAGCATTTT
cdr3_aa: CASSFGAGSQPQHF

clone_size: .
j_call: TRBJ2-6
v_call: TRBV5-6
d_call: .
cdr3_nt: TGTGCCAGCAGCTTGGCAGCTTCTGGGGCCAACGTCCTGACTTTC
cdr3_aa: CASSLAASGANVLTF

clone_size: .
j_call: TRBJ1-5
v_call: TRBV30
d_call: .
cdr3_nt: TGTGCCTGGAGTTTTGGGGGCAATCAGCCCCAGCATTTT
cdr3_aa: CAWSFGGNQPQHF

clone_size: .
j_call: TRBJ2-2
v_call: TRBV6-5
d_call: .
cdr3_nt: TGTGCCAGCATTGGGGGAGGGAACACCGGGGAGCTGTTTTTT
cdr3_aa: CASIGGGNTGELFF

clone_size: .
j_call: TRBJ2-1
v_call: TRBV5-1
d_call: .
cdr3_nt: TGCGCCAGCAGCTTGGATTACAGGGTGGCCTACAATGAGCAGTTCTTC
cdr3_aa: CASSLDYRVAYNEQFF

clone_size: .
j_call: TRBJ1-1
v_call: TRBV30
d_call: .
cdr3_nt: TGTGCCTGGACAAGGATGAACACTGAAGCTTTCTTT
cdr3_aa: CAWTRMNTEAFF

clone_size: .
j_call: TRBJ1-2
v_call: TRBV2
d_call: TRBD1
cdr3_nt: TGTGCCAGCAGCACCCAGGGGGCGGCGGGCTACACCTTC
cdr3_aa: CASSTQGAAGYTF

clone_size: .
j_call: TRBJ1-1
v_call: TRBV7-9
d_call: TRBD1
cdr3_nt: TGTGCCAGCAGCTACCCCGGGACAGGGAAGATTGAAGCTTTCTTT
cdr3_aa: CASSYPGTGKIEAFF

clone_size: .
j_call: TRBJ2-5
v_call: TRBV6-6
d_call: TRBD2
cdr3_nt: TGTGCCAGCAGTTACGGTAGCGGGGGGGGACAAGAGACCCAGTACTTC
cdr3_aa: CASSYGSGGGQETQYF

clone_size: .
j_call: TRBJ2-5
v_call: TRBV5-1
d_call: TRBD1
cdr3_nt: TGCGCCAGCAGCGGGGACAGGCTGAAGGAGACCCAGTACTTC
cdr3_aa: CASSGDRLKETQYF

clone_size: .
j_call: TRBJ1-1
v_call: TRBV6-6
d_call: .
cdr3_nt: TGTGCCACCAAAGCGGGGGGTGCGAACACTGAAGCTTTCTTT
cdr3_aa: CATKAGGANTEAFF

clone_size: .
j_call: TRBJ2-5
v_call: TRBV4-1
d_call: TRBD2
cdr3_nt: TGCGCCAGCAGCCTACAGCCCGGGGGGGTCCAAGAGACCCAGTACTTC
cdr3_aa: CASSLQPGGVQETQYF

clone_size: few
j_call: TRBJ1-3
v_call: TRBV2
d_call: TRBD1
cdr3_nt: TGTGCCAGCAGGGACTCGAGGGGGCCTGGAAACACCATATATTTT
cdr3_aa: CASRDSRGPGNTIYF

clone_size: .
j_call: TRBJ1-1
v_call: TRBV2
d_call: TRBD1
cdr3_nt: TGTGCCAGCAGTGCCCTCTCAAGACAGGGTGAAGCTTTCTTT
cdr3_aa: CASSALSRQGEAFF

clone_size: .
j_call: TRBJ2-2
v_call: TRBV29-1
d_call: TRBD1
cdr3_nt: TGCAGCGCCCAACAGGGGGCCCAGCCCGGGGAGCTGTTTTTT
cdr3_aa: CSAQQGAQPGELFF

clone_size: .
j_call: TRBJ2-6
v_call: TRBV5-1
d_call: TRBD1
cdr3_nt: TGCGCCAGCAGCTCAGGACAGGGGTTCTCTGGGGCCAACGTCCTGACTTTC
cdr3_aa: CASSSGQGFSGANVLTF

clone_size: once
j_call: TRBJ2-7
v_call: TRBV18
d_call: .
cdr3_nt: TGTGCCAGCTCACTCAATGGACAGTACGAGCAGTACTTC
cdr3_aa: CASSLNGQYEQYF

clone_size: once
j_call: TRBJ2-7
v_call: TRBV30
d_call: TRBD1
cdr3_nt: TGTGCCTGGAGGCCGAAGGGCAGGGGGTCCTACGAGCAGTACTTC
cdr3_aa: CAWRPKGRGSYEQYF

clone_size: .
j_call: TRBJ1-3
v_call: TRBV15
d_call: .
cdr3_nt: TGTGCCACCAGCAGAGAAGTGGGGCTTGGAAACACCATATATTTT
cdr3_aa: CATSREVGLGNTIYF

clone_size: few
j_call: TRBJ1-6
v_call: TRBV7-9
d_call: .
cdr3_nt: TGTGCCAGCAGCTTACAGTTTGCAGGGAATTCACCCCTCCACTTT
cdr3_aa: CASSLQFAGNSPLHF

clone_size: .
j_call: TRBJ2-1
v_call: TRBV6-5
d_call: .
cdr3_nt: TGTGCCAGCAGGGCCGGGAAGCCCTACAATGAGCAGTTCTTC
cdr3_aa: CASRAGKPYNEQFF

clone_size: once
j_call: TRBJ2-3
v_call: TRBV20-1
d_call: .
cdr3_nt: TGCAGTGCTACTGATCGCCCTGGAGAGTATTTT
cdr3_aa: CSATDRPGEYF

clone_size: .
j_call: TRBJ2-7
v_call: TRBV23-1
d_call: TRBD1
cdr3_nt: TGCGCCAGTCAAACCCAGGGGGAAGCCTACGAGCAGTACTTC
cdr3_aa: CASQTQGEAYEQYF

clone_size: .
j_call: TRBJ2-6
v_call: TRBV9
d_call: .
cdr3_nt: TGTGCCAGCAGCCCTCAGGCTAGGGCTGGGGCCAACGTCCTGACTTTC
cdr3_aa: CASSPQARAGANVLTF

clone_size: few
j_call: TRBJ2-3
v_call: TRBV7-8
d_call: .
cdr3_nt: TGTGCCAGCAGCCTCTCCACAGATACGCAGTATTTT
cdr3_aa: CASSLSTDTQYF

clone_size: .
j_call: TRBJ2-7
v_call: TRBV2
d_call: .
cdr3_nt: TGTGCCAGCAGAGGACAGCGTTTGTCCTACGAGCAGTACTTC
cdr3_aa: CASRGQRLSYEQYF